This TCR beta chain comes out of a study of cytomegalovirus exposure and HLA in healthy donors. This CDR3 has 15 residues. Germline CDR1 reads LGHNA; CDR2 reads YSLEER. The junction had 5 bases not matched to a gene; V was cut back by 0 bases and J by 3 bases. Use of 60 Vbeta and 13 Jbeta primers characterized the PCR. Profiled with immunoSEQ multiplex PCR; TCRdb holds only in-frame clones, not every one. The sample includes around 150,000 clones, more than 55% seen only once; the top ten take approximately 6.5%. The source of this sequence is a woman aged 55-69 years in good health and CMV-seronegative. The sample was PBMCs. This chain links TRBV4-3 with TRBJ2-7; TRBD1 matches at 7 bases. The CDR3 region is CASSQDDRAYYEQYF. CDR3 DNA sequence: TGCGCCAGCAGCCAAGACGACAGGGCCTACTACGAGCAGTACTTC.